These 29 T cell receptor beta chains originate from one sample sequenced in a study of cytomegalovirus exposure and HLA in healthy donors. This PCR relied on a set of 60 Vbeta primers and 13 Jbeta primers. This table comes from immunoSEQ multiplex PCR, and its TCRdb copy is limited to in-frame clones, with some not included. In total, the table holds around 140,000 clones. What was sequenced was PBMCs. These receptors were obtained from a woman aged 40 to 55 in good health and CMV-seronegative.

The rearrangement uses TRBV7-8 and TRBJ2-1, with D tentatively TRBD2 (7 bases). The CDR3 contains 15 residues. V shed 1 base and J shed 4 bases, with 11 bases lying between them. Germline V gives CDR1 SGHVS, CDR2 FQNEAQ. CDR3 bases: TGTGCCAGCAGCTTAGGGCGGGGGCCGTACAATGAGCAGTTCTTC. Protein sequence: CASSLGRGPYNEQFF.

CDR3 nucleotide sequence: TGTGCCAGCAGCGAGACAGGGCCCCTCCACTTT. Translation gives CASSETGPLHF. This rearrangement joins TRBV9 to TRBJ1-6; 7 bases match TRBD1. With V trimmed by 3 bases and J by 13 bases, 1 base remained unmatched. Germline loops: CDR1 SGDLS, CDR2 YYNGEE. There are 11 residues in the CDR3.

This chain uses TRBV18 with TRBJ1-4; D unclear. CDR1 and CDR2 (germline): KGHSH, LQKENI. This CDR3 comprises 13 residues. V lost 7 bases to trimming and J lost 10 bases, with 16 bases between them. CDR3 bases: TGTGCCAGCTTCGGTTTGATCCTCGGAAAACTGTTTTTT. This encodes CASFGLILGKLFF.

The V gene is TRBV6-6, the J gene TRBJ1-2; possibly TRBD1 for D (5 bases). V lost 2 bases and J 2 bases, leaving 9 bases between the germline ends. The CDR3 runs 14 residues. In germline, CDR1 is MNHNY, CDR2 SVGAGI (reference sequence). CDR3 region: CASSYIRGNYGYTF. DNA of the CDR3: TGTGCCAGCAGTTACATAAGGGGAAACTATGGCTACACCTTC.

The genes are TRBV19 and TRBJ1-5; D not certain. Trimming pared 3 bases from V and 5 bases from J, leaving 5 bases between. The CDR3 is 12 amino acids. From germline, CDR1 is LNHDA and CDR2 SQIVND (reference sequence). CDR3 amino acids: CASSIIDQPQHF. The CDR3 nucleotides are TGTGCCAGTAGTATTATAGATCAGCCCCAGCATTTT.

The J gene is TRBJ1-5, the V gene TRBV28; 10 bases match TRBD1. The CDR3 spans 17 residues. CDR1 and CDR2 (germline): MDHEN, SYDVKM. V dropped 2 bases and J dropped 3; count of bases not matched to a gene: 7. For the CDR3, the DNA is TGTGCCAGCAGTTTACCCCGGGACAGGGGCTACAATCAGCCCCAGCATTTT. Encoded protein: CASSLPRDRGYNQPQHF.

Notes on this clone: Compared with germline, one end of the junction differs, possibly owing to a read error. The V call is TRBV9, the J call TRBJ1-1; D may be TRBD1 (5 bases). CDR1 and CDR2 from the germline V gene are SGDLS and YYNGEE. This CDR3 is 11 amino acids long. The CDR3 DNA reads TGTGCCAGCAGCTCCGGGACTGAGGCTTTCTTT. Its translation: CASSSGTEAFF.

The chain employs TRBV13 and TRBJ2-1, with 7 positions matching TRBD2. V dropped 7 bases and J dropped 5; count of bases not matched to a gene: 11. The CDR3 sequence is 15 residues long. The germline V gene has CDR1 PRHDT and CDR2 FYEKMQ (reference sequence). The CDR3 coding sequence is TGTGCCAGCACCAAGTTGGTGGGGGGGAACAATGAGCAGTTCTTC. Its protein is CASTKLVGGNNEQFF.

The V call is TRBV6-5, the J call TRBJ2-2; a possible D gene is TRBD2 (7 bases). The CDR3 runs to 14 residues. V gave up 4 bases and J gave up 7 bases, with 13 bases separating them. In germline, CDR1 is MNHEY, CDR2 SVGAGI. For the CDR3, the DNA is TGTGCCAGCAGTTGGAGGGGGGGGTTCGGGGAGCTGTTTTTT. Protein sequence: CASSWRGGFGELFF.

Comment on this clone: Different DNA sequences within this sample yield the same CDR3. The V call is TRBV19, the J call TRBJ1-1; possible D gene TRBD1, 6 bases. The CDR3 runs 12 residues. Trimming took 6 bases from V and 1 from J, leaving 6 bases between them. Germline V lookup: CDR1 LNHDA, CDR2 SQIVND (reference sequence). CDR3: CASRTGNTEAFF. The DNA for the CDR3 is TGTGCCAGTAGGACAGGGAACACTGAAGCTTTCTTT.

The CDR3 DNA sequence: TGTGCCAGTAGTATCTCAGGGGGCCCGAACACTGAAGCTTTCTTT. This codes for CASSISGGPNTEAFF. V gene TRBV19 combines with J gene TRBJ1-1; TRBD1 agrees at 8 bases. The CDR3 totals 15 residues. Looked up from germline, CDR1 is LNHDA and CDR2 is SQIVND (reference sequence). V dropped 3 bases and J dropped 1; count of bases not matched to a gene: 4.

The CDR3 bases are TGTGCCAGCAGCCCGTGGGGGGATAATGAAAAACTGTTTTTT. It encodes CASSPWGDNEKLFF. The genes are TRBV9 and TRBJ1-4; D is perhaps TRBD1 (5 bases). CDR1 is SGDLS, CDR2 YYNGEE, per germline. The CDR3 is 14 amino acids. Trimming stripped 4 bases from V and 4 bases from J, with 11 bases between.

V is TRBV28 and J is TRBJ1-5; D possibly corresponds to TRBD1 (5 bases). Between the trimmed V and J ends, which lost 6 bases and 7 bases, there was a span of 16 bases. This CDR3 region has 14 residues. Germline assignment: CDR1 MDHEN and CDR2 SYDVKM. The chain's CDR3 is CASSPLQGYQPQHF. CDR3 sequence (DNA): TGTGCCAGCAGCCCTCTGCAGGGTTACCAGCCCCAGCATTTT. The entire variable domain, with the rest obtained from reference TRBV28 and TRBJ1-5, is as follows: DVKVTQSSRYLVKRTGEKVFLECVQDMDHENMFWYRQDPGLGLRLIYFSYDVKMKEKGDIPEGYSVSREKKERFSLILESASTNQTSMYLCASSPLQGYQPQHFGDGTRLSIL.

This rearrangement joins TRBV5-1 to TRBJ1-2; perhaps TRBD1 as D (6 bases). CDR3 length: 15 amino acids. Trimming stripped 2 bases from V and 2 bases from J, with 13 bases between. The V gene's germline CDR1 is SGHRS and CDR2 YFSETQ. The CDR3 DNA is TGCGCCAGCAGCTTCAGAGGGGGGGGAAACTATGGCTACACCTTC. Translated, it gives CASSFRGGGNYGYTF.

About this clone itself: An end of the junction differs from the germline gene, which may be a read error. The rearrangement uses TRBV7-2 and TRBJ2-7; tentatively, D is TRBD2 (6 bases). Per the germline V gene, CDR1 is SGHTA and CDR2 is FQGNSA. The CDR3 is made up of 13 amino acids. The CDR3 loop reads CASSLSPDGSGDF. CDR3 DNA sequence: TGTGCCAGCAGCTTATCCCCGGACGGCTCGGGGGACTTC. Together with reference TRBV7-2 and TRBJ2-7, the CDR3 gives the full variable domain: GAGVSQSPSNKVTEKGKDVELRCDPISGHTALYWYRQSLGQGLEFLIYFQGNSAPDKSGLPSDRFSAERTGGSVSTLTIQRTQQEDSAVYLCASSLSPDGSGDFGPGTRLTVT.

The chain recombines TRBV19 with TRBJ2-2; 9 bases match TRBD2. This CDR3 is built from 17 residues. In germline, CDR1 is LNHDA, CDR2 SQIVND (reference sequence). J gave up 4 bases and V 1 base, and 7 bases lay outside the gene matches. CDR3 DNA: TGTGCCAGTAGTATAGGAAATAGCGGGGGACCCACCGGGGAGCTGTTTTTT. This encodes CASSIGNSGGPTGELFF. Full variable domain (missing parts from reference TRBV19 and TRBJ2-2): DGGITQSPKYLFRKEGQNVTLSCEQNLNHDAMYWYRQDPGQGLRLIYYSQIVNDFQKGDIAEGYSVSREKKESFPLTVTSAQKNPTAFYLCASSIGNSGGPTGELFFGEGSRLTVL.

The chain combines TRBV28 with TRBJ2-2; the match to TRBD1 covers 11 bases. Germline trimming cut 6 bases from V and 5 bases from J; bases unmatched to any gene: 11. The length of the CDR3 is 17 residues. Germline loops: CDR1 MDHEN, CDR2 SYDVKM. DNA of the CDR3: TGTGCCAGCAGCCTCCCCGGACAGGGGGCGCGAACCGGGGAGCTGTTTTTT. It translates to CASSLPGQGARTGELFF.

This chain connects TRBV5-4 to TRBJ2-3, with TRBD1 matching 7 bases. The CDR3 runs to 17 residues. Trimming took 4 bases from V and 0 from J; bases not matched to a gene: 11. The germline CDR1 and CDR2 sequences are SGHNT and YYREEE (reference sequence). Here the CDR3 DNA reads TGTGCCAGCAGCCGCGAACCGGGACAGACTAGCACAGATACGCAGTATTTT. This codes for CASSREPGQTSTDTQYF.

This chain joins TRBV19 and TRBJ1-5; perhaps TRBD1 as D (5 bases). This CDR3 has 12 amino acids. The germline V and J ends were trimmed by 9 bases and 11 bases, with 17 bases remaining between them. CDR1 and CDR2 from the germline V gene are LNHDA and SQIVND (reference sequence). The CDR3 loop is CARYTGPLAQHF. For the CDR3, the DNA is TGTGCCAGGTATACAGGACCCTTAGCCCAGCATTTT.

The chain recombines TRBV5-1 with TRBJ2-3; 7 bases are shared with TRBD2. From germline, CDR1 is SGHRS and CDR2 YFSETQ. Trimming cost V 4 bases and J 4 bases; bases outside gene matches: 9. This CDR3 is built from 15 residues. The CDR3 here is CASSPWGGRADTQYF. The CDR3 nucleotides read TGCGCCAGCAGCCCCTGGGGGGGTCGGGCAGATACGCAGTATTTT. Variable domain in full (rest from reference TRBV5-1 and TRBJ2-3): KAGVTQTPRYLIKTRGQQVTLSCSPISGHRSVSWYQQTPGQGLQFLFEYFSETQRNKGNFPGRFSGRQFSNSRSEMNVSTLELGDSALYLCASSPWGGRADTQYFGPGTRLTVL.

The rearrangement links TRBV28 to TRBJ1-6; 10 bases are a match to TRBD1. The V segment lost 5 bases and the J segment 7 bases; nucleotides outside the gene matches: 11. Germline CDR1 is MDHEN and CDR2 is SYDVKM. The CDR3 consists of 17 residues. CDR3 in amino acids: CASSPPGTGVGNSPLHF. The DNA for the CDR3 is TGTGCCAGCAGTCCCCCCGGGACAGGGGTTGGGAATTCACCCCTCCACTTT. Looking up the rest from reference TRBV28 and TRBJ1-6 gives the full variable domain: DVKVTQSSRYLVKRTGEKVFLECVQDMDHENMFWYRQDPGLGLRLIYFSYDVKMKEKGDIPEGYSVSREKKERFSLILESASTNQTSMYLCASSPPGTGVGNSPLHFGNGTRLTVT.

CDR3: CASRPSGTQETQYF. CDR3 nucleotide sequence: TGTGCCAGTAGGCCTAGCGGGACCCAAGAGACCCAGTACTTC. V and J are TRBV19 and TRBJ2-5; 9 bases map to TRBD2. The CDR3 covers 14 residues. The ends lost 6 bases at V and 1 base at J; junction bases unmatched: 3. CDR1 and CDR2 (germline): LNHDA, SQIVND (reference sequence).

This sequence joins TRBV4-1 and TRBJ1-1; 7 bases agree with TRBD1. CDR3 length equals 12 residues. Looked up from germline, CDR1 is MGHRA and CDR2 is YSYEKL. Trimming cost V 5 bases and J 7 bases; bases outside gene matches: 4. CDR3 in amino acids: CASSWRTGEAFF. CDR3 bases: TGCGCCAGCAGCTGGCGGACAGGTGAAGCTTTCTTT.

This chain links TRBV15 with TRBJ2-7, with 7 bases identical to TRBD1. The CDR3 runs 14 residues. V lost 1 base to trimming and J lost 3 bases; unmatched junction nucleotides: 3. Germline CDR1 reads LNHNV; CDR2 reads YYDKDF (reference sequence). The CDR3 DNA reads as TGTGCCACCAGCAGAGCAGGGGGAAGCTACGAGCAGTACTTC. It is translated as CATSRAGGSYEQYF.

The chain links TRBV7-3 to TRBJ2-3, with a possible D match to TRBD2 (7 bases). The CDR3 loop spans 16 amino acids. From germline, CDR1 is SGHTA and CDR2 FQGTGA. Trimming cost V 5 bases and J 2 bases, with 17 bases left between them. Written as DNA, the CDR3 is TGTGCCAGCAGCCTTTTTGGTGCGGGGGCCACAGATACGCAGTATTTT. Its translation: CASSLFGAGATDTQYF.

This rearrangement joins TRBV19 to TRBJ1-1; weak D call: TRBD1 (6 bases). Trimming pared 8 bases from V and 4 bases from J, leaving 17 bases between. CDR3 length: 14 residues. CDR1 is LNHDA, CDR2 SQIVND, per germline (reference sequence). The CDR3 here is CASAAGGFVTEAFF. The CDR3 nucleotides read TGTGCCAGTGCAGCGGGGGGCTTTGTCACTGAAGCTTTCTTT.

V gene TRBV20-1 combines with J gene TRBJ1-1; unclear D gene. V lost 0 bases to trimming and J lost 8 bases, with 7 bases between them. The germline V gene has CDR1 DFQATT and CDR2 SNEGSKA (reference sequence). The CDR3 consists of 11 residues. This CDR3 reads CSARDFGEAFF. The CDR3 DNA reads TGCAGTGCTAGAGATTTCGGGGAAGCTTTCTTT.

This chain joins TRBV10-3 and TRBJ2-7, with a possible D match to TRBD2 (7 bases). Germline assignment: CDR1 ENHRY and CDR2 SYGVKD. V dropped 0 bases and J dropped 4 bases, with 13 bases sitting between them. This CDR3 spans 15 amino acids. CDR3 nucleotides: TGTGCCATCAGTGAGTCGGTTGCGGGGGCGTACGAGCAGTACGTC. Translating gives CAISESVAGAYEQYV.

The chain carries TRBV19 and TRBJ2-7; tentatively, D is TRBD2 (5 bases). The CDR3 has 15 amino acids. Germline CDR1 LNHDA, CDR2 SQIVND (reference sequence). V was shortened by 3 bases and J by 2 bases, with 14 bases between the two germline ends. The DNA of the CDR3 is TGTGCCAGTAGTATTGTGGCGGGTACCACCTACGAGCAGTACTTC. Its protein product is CASSIVAGTTYEQYF.